Each of the 21 T cell receptor beta chains below was sequenced from the same sample in a study of CD8+ T cells in alopecia areata (dated by TCRdb to 2016 to 2019). Libraries were constructed by the immunoSEQ multiplex PCR assay. RNA was extracted from all samples and reverse transcribed into cDNA, which served as template for TCR sequencing. TCRdb holds this immuneACCESS table with in-frame rearrangements only. Some clones are missing; in checked studies, unresolved V genes explain under half, and the rest has no known cause. For this sample the table gives about 180,000 clones, of which about 67% were detected only once. The ten largest clones capture over 9.5% of the sample. Sample time point, as interpreted from the label and publication: baseline before oral tofacitinib. The sample in question was CD8+ T cells sorted from blood, obtained at week 0. All receptors come from a human donor with alopecia areata.

V gene TRBV6-1 combines with J gene TRBJ2-4; D is undetermined. The CDR3 runs 13 residues. The germline CDR1 and CDR2 sequences are MNHNS and SASEGT. V lost 8 bases, J lost 3 bases, and 11 bases lay in between. The CDR3 reads CASVGPSKNIQYF. CDR3 coding DNA: TGTGCCAGCGTCGGGCCAAGCAAAAACATTCAGTACTTC.

This clone has more than one count but fewer than ten. This sequence joins TRBV29-1 and TRBJ2-5; D is unresolved. The V and J ends lost 0 bases and 5 bases respectively, with 13 bases between them. This CDR3 contains 14 residues. CDR1 is SQVTM, CDR2 ANQGSEA, per germline. The chain's CDR3 is CSVEDLGGGETQYF. The CDR3 nucleotides read TGCAGCGTTGAAGATCTCGGTGGTGGGGAGACCCAGTACTTC. The full variable domain, its missing parts supplied by reference TRBV29-1 and TRBJ2-5, is SAVISQKPSRDICQRGTSLTIQCQVDSQVTMMFWYRQQPGQSLTLIATANQGSEATYESGFVIDKFPISRPNLTFSTLTVSNMSPEDSSIYLCSVEDLGGGETQYFGPGTRLLVL.

The chain links TRBV6-1 to TRBJ2-7, with D maybe TRBD2 (6 bases). This CDR3 has 17 amino acids. The germline V gene encodes CDR1 MNHNS and CDR2 SASEGT. V was cut by 3 bases and J by 4 bases, with 22 bases left in between. The chain's CDR3 is CASSEPDVGGSWYEQYF. The CDR3 DNA sequence: TGTGCCAGCAGTGAGCCGGACGTCGGGGGTTCGTGGTACGAGCAGTACTTC.

In its sample, this clone was seen once. This sequence joins TRBV9 and TRBJ1-2, with unresolved D. The V gene's germline CDR1 is SGDLS and CDR2 YYNGEE. CDR3 length: 14 residues. V lost 6 bases to trimming and J lost 3 bases, with 15 bases between them. The CDR3: CASTSVATDYGYTF. The CDR3, as DNA: TGTGCCAGCACCAGCGTAGCCACCGACTATGGCTACACCTTC.

The chain joins TRBV27 to TRBJ2-5; 8 bases match TRBD1. CDR3 length equals 14 residues. Germline-derived CDR1 and CDR2 are MNHEY and SMNVEV (reference sequence). J was trimmed by 5 bases and V by 1 base; bases with no gene match: 3. CDR3 DNA: TGTGCCAGCAGTTTATACTCAGGGGGCGAGACCCAGTACTTC. It yields the protein CASSLYSGGETQYF.

V and J are TRBV30 and TRBJ1-4, with D possibly TRBD1 on 6 matching bases. Germline V gives CDR1 GTSNPN, CDR2 SVGIG (reference sequence). V lost 2 bases to trimming and J lost 11 bases, with 9 bases between them. The CDR3 totals 11 residues. The CDR3 sequence: CAWSWDTKLFF. The CDR3 nucleotides are TGTGCCTGGAGTTGGGACACTAAACTGTTTTTT.

This clone was counted only a few times. The genes are TRBV2 and TRBJ1-6, with 9 bases aligning to TRBD1. The CDR3 is 13 amino acids. V gave up 8 bases and J gave up 9 bases; unmatched junction bases: 5. The germline gives CDR1 SNHLY, CDR2 FYNNEI. CDR3 loop: CASYRGLGSPLHF. The CDR3 DNA reads as TGTGCCAGCTACAGGGGGCTTGGTTCACCCCTCCACTTT.

The genes are TRBV2 and TRBJ1-5; D uncertain. Trimming removed 3 bases from V and 6 bases from J, with 15 bases in between. Per germline, CDR1 SNHLY and CDR2 FYNNEI. The CDR3 contains 15 residues. The CDR3 spells CASSDRSRDGQPQHF. In nucleotides, the CDR3 is TGTGCCAGCAGTGACAGGTCCCGGGATGGTCAGCCCCAGCATTTT.

CDR3 sequence reads: CASSQDKIGEAFF. Here the CDR3 DNA reads TGTGCCAGCAGCCAAGACAAAATAGGTGAAGCTTTCTTT. The rearrangement uses TRBV4-2 and TRBJ1-1; the D is unclear. Germline CDR1 and CDR2: LGHNA and YNFKEQ. The CDR3 covers 13 residues. The ends were cut back, 0 bases at V and 7 bases at J, with 9 bases in the middle.

The chain joins TRBV7-9 to TRBJ1-2; 9 bases fit TRBD1. CDR1 and CDR2 (germline): SEHNR, FQNEAQ (reference sequence). The junction had 8 bases not matched to a gene; V was cut back by 5 bases and J by 4 bases. CDR3 length: 15 amino acids. The CDR3, as DNA: TGTGCCAGCAGCGTTTCGGGACAGGGCTCCTATGGCTACACCTTC. This encodes CASSVSGQGSYGYTF.

The chain joins TRBV2 to TRBJ2-1; TRBD1 matches at 8 bases. The ends lost 7 bases at V and 15 bases at J; junction bases unmatched: 8. This CDR3 region has 11 residues. Germline CDR1 and CDR2: SNHLY and FYNNEI. For the CDR3, the DNA is TGTGCCAGCATGGACAGGGCTTTTCCGTTCTTC. Amino acids: CASMDRAFPFF.

The genes are TRBV30 and TRBJ2-5, with 8 bases aligning to TRBD2. The junction had 7 bases not matched to a gene; V was cut back by 3 bases and J by 4 bases. The CDR3 length is 14 residues. Germline CDR1 reads GTSNPN; CDR2 reads SVGIG (reference sequence). The CDR3 loop reads CAWSAAAGGETQYF. DNA of the CDR3: TGTGCCTGGAGCGCCGCGGCGGGGGGAGAGACCCAGTACTTC.

In its sample, this clone was seen a few times. The chain combines TRBV4-2 with TRBJ2-1; D not certain. V was clipped by 0 bases and J by 7 bases, with 10 bases between them. The CDR3 extends over 14 amino acids. The germline gives CDR1 LGHNA, CDR2 YNFKEQ. Here the CDR3 reads CASSQDTILNEQFF. Here the CDR3 DNA reads TGTGCCAGCAGCCAAGATACTATTCTTAATGAGCAGTTCTTC.

This clone was found a few times. The gene calls are TRBV29-1 and TRBJ1-2, with TRBD1 matching 7 bases. This CDR3 contains 11 residues. In germline, CDR1 is SQVTM, CDR2 ANQGSEA. J was trimmed by 6 bases and V by 6 bases; bases with no gene match: 4. The chain's CDR3 is CSVGTDNGYTF. In DNA, the CDR3 is TGCAGCGTGGGGACAGACAATGGCTACACCTTC.

V and J are TRBV2 and TRBJ1-1; D is perhaps TRBD1 (5 bases). This CDR3 has 15 amino acids. Trimming took 6 bases from V and 0 from J, leaving 14 bases between them. Germline V CDR1 and CDR2: SNHLY, FYNNEI. This CDR3 is CASSLGGGLNTEAFF. The CDR3 nucleotides read TGTGCCAGCAGCCTCGGGGGAGGCTTGAACACTGAAGCTTTCTTT.

V and J are TRBV2 and TRBJ2-4; no clear D. This CDR3 comprises 14 residues. In germline, CDR1 is SNHLY, CDR2 FYNNEI. V was trimmed by 8 bases and J by 0 bases, leaving 11 bases between them. CDR3 in DNA: TGTGCCAGCCTGATGACGGAAGCCAAAAACATTCAGTACTTC. Translating gives CASLMTEAKNIQYF.

The chain has TRBV13 and TRBJ1-5; 11 positions match TRBD1. Unmatched junction bases numbered 7, after V lost 5 bases and J lost 7 bases. Germline assignment: CDR1 PRHDT and CDR2 FYEKMQ (reference sequence). The CDR3 length is 15 residues. The CDR3 loop reads CASSNGQGAGQPQHF. Here the CDR3 DNA reads TGTGCCAGCAGCAATGGACAGGGGGCAGGGCAGCCCCAGCATTTT.

The rearrangement joins TRBV15 to TRBJ2-7; D gene ambiguous. Germline CDR1 LNHNV, CDR2 YYDKDF (reference sequence). Trimming stripped 4 bases from V and 2 bases from J, with 12 bases between. CDR3 length equals 14 residues. The CDR3, as DNA: TGTGCCACCAGCACCCCGACCGAAACCTACGAGCAGTACTTC. The encoded protein is CATSTPTETYEQYF.

The CDR3 region is CASSLPGQTEAFF. The CDR3 DNA sequence: TGTGCCAGCAGCTTGCCAGGGCAGACTGAAGCTTTCTTT. The chain carries TRBV7-9 and TRBJ1-1; tentative D call: TRBD1 (5 bases). Trimming removed 3 bases from V and 5 bases from J, with 10 bases in between. The CDR3 spans 13 residues. Germline V CDR1 and CDR2: SEHNR, FQNEAQ (reference sequence).

This clone occurred a few times. V usage is TRBV5-1 and J usage is TRBJ1-1, with 7 bases matching TRBD1. Trimming cost V 2 bases and J 4 bases; bases outside gene matches: 5. This CDR3 is built from 14 residues. CDR1 is SGHRS, CDR2 YFSETQ, per germline. The CDR3 protein is CASSFTGVGTEAFF. For the CDR3, the DNA is TGCGCCAGCAGCTTCACAGGGGTCGGCACTGAAGCTTTCTTT.

The chain recombines TRBV27 with TRBJ1-5; possibly TRBD1 for D (5 bases). Trimming took off 0 bases at V and 4 bases at J, with 10 bases between the two ends. The V gene's germline CDR1 is MNHEY and CDR2 SMNVEV (reference sequence). CDR3 length: 15 amino acids. The CDR3 coding sequence is TGTGCCAGCAGTTTATCAATGGAGGGGAATCAGCCCCAGCATTTT. It codes for CASSLSMEGNQPQHF.